This TCR beta chain emerged from a study of OX40 agonist ivuxolimab in advanced cancers. Study-level results: By week 6 at 0.1 to 3.0 mg/kg, blood CD4+ and CD8+ T cells had expanded clonally.

This CDR3 region has 15 residues. Germline V gene sequence: CDR1 MNHEY, CDR2 SMNVEV (reference sequence). After removal of 2 bases from V and 4 bases from J, the junction contained 3 bases not matched to a gene. The table came from immunoSEQ multiplex PCR; TCRdb's copy has only in-frame clones and leaves some out. Of tens of thousands of clones listed, about 88% are singletons. As regards this clone: Its specificity is not known.

The chain is built from TRBV27 and TRBJ2-1; 9 nucleotides agree with TRBD1. The TCR sequence derives from an adult with an advanced solid tumor such as melanoma, head and neck, liver or kidney cancer. This specimen was CD4+ or CD8+ T cells sorted from blood, taken in a trial of the OX40 agonist ivuxolimab. The CDR3 here is CASSLTGQGYNEQFF. CDR3 bases: TGTGCCAGCAGTTTAACGGGACAGGGTTACAATGAGCAGTTCTTC.